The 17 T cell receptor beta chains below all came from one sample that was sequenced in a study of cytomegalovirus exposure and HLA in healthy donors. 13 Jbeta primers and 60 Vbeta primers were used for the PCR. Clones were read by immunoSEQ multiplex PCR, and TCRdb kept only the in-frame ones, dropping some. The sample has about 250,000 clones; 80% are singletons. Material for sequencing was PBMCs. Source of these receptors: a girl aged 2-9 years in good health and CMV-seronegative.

The CDR3 protein is CASSRTPPTNTGELFF. Here the CDR3 DNA reads TGTGCCAGCAGCCGGACACCCCCGACGAACACCGGGGAGCTGTTTTTT. V and J are TRBV9 and TRBJ2-2, with D perhaps TRBD1 (5 bases). CDR1 is SGDLS, CDR2 YYNGEE, per germline. V was shortened by 4 bases and J by 0 bases, with 13 bases between the two germline ends. The CDR3 is made up of 16 amino acids.

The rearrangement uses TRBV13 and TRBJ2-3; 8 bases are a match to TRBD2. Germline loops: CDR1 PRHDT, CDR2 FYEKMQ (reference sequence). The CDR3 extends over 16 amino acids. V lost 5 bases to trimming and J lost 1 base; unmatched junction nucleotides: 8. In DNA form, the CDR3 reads TGTGCCAGCAGCCCCACCCTGACTAGCGGCACAGATACGCAGTATTTT. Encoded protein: CASSPTLTSGTDTQYF.

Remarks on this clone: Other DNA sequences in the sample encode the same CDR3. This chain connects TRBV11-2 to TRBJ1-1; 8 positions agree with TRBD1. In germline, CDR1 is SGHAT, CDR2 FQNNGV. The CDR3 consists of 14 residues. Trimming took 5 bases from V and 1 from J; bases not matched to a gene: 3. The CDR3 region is CASSLGQGNTEAFF. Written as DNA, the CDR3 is TGTGCCAGCAGCCTCGGACAGGGGAACACTGAAGCTTTCTTT.

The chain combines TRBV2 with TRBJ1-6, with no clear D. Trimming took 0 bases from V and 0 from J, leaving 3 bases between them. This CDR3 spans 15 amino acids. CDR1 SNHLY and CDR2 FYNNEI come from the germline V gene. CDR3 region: CASSEALSYNSPLHF. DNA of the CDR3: TGTGCCAGCAGTGAAGCCCTCTCCTATAATTCACCCCTCCACTTT.

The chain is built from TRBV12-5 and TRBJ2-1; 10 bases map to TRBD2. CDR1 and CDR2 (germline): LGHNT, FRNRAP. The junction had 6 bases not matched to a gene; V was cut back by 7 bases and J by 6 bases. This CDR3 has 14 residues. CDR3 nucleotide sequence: TGTGCTAGTGATGGACTAGCGGTGATCAATGAGCAGTTCTTC. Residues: CASDGLAVINEQFF.

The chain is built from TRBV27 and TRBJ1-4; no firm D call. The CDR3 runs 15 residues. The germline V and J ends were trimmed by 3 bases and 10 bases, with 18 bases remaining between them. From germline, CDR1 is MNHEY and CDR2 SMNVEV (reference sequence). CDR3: CASSFTSGVSGKLFF. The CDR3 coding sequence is TGTGCCAGCAGTTTCACCTCGGGAGTCTCGGGAAAACTGTTTTTT.

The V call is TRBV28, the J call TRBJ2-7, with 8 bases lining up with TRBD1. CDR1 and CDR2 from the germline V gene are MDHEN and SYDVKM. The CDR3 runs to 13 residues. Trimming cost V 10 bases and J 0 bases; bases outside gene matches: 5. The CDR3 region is CAILDRASYEQYF. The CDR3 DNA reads TGTGCCATCCTGGACAGGGCCTCCTACGAGCAGTACTTC.

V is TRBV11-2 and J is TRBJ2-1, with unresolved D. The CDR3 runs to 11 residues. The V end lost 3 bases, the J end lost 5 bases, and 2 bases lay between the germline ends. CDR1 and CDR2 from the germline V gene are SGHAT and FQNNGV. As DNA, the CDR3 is TGTGCCAGCAGCTTTAACAATGAGCAGTTCTTC. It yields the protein CASSFNNEQFF.

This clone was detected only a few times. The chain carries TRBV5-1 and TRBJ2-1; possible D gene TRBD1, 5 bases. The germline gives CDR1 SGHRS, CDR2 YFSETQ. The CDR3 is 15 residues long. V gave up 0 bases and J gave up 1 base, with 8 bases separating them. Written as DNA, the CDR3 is TGCGCCAGCAGCTTGGAGGGGAATTCCTACAATGAGCAGTTCTTC. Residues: CASSLEGNSYNEQFF. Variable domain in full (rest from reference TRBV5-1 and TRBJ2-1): KAGVTQTPRYLIKTRGQQVTLSCSPISGHRSVSWYQQTPGQGLQFLFEYFSETQRNKGNFPGRFSGRQFSNSRSEMNVSTLELGDSALYLCASSLEGNSYNEQFFGPGTRLTVL.

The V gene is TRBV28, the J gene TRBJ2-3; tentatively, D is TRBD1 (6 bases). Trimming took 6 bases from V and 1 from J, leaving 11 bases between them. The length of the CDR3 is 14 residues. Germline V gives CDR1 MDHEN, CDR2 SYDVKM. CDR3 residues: CASRRKGGTDTQYF. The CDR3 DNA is TGTGCCAGCAGGCGGAAGGGGGGCACAGATACGCAGTATTTT.

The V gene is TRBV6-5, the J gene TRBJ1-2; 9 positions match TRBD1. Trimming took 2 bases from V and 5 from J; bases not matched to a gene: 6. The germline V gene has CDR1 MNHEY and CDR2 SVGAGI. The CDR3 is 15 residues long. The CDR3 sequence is CASSYLPDRGYGYTF. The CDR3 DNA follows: TGTGCCAGCAGTTACCTCCCGGACAGGGGTTATGGCTACACCTTC.

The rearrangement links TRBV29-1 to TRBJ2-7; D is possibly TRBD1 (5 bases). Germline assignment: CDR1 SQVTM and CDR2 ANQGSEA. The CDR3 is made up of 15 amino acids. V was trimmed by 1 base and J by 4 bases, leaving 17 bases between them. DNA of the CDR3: TGCAGCGTTGAAGTTTTCAGGGCGGAGAATTACGAGCAGTACTTC. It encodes CSVEVFRAENYEQYF.

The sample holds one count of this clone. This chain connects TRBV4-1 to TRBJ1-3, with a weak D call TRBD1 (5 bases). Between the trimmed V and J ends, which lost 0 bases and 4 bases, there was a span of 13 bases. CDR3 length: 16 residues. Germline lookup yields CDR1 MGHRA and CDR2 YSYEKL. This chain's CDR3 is CASSQDRDFMGNTIYF. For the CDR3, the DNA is TGCGCCAGCAGCCAAGATCGGGACTTCATGGGAAACACCATATATTTT.

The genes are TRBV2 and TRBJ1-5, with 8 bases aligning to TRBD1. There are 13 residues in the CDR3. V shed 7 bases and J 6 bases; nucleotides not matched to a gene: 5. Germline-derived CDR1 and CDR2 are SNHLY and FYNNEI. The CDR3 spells CASTGQETQPQHF. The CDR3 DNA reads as TGTGCCAGCACGGGACAGGAGACTCAGCCCCAGCATTTT.

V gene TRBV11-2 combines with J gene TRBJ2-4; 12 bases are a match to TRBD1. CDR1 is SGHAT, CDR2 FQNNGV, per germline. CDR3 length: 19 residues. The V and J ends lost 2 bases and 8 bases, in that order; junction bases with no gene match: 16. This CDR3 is CASSLMFGTGGADWHIQYF. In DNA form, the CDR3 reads TGTGCCAGCAGCTTAATGTTCGGGACAGGGGGCGCCGACTGGCACATTCAGTACTTC. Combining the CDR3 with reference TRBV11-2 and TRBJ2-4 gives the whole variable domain EAGVAQSPRYKIIEKRQSVAFWCNPISGHATLYWYQQILGQGPKLLIQFQNNGVVDDSQLPKDRFSAERLKGVDSTLKIQPAKLEDSAVYLCASSLMFGTGGADWHIQYFGAGTRLSVL.

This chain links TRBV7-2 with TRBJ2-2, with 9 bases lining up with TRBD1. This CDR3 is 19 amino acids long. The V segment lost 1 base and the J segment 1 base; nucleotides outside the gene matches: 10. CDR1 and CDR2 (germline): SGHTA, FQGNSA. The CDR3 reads CASSLVGGGTGKNTGELFF. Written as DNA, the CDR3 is TGTGCCAGCAGCTTAGTGGGAGGCGGGACAGGGAAGAACACCGGGGAGCTGTTTTTT.

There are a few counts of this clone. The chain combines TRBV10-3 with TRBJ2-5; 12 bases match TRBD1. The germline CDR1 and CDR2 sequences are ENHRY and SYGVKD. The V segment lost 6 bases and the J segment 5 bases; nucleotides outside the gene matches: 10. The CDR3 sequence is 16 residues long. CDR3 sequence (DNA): TGTGCCATCAGGGATGGCCGGGACAGGGGGCGGGAGACCCAGTACTTC. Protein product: CAIRDGRDRGRETQYF.